Below, one T cell receptor (beta chain) is given with its context. Its antigen is unknown. This sequence may be a read error, since a much larger clone differs from it by one base. Amplifying from RNA transcripts, the study obtained TCR beta CDR3 regions. Amplification began with first-round RT-PCR using HTBI primers, then second-round multiplex PCR was performed. TCRdb fed the multiplex PCR reads into MiXCR, producing one record per CDR3 protein. The sample holds hundreds of thousands of distinct CDR3 sequences; approximately 21% are singletons and the top ten take roughly 3.2%. Germline CDR1 is KGHDR and CDR2 is SFDVKD. The CDR3 has 17 residues. The data belong to a study of Graves' ophthalmopathy and Graves' hyperthyroidism. Patients were diagnosed from clinical symptoms, serum thyroxine, TRAb, thyroid ultrasound and orbital computed tomography. Whole-study results and caveats: Blood repertoires reportedly contained most expanded thyroid clonotypes above 0.001 frequency.

The chain recombines TRBV24-1 with TRBJ2-5, with D perhaps TRBD2 (5 bases). The source material was peripheral blood. This TCR came from a woman aged 18-30 years with stable Graves' hyperthyroidism. CDR3 protein: CATSASRAADLGETKYF. In DNA form, the CDR3 reads TGTGCCACCAGTGCCTCCCGAGCGGCGGATTTGGGAGAGACCAAGTACTTC.